The clone carrying this T cell receptor beta chain was counted only a few times. What it recognizes is unknown. Each CDR3 protein gets one entry after TCRdb re-called the 5' RACE reads with MiXCR. The table has fewer than 700,000 distinct CDR3 sequences, 20% to 25% seen once. The sample comes from a study of T-cell memory formation after mild COVID-19. Regarding the study as a whole: Clones contracting across day 15 to 85 had a balanced CD4/CD8 profile; later expanding clones leaned CD4+. What remained unconfirmed was the SARS-CoV-2 specificity of second-wave clones peaking on day 37.

The CDR3 is 16 amino acids. The germline V and J ends were trimmed by 7 bases and 3 bases, with 21 bases remaining between them. Germline V gene data show CDR1 as SQVTM and CDR2 as ANQGSEA. The origin of this receptor is an adult woman who had mild COVID-19 (a few samples of this study predate the infection). Cell type and time point are not known. The chain recombines TRBV29-1 with TRBJ2-2; D may be TRBD2 (6 bases). The sequenced material came from PBMCs or a T cell subset sorted from them (not recorded which). The CDR3 loop reads CSGLMGAGPDTGELFF. DNA of the CDR3: TGCAGCGGTTTGATGGGTGCGGGGCCCGACACCGGGGAGCTGTTTTTT.